This paragraph covers one T cell receptor beta chain sequence. Trimming shortened V by 6 bases and J by 5 bases, and 13 bases separated the two germline ends. This CDR3 spans 13 amino acids. Germline V lookup: CDR1 LNHDA, CDR2 SQIVND (reference sequence). The data belong to a study of blood T cell repertoires in COVID-19. Generated by immunoSEQ multiplex PCR, the TCRdb table keeps only in-frame clones and is missing some. The sample has about 190,000 clones, under 80% seen once. The V gene is TRBV19, the J gene TRBJ2-5; weak D call: TRBD1 (5 bases). The sequence derives from a woman aged 50 to 60 with acute or convalescent COVID-19. The sample comprised peripheral blood. The CDR3 DNA follows: TGTGCCAGTAGGGCAGGGAACGGGGAGACCCAGTACTTC. This codes for CASRAGNGETQYF.